The clone carrying this T cell receptor beta chain was recorded many times. The CDR3 length is 16 residues. With 6 bases clipped from V and 6 bases from J, the junction kept 11 bases outside the gene matches. The data derive from a study of early T cells in non-severe SARS-CoV-2 infection. TCRdb re-derived calls from the 5' RACE reads in MiXCR, one entry per CDR3 protein. The sample contains around 58,000 distinct CDR3 sequences, about 7.6% of which appear only once. The chain uses TRBV12-3 or TRBV12-4 and TRBJ2-3; 11 nucleotides agree with TRBD2. This clonotype originated in an adult who was a healthcare worker with PCR-confirmed SARS-CoV-2 infection or an uninfected control (not recorded which). The source was whole blood, collected at baseline. CDR3 loop: CASSPLSGRAFDTQYF. In DNA, the CDR3 is TGTGCCAGCAGCCCTCTTAGCGGGAGGGCCTTCGATACGCAGTATTTT.